The source of this T cell receptor (beta chain) is a study of T cell responses to AZD1222 COVID-19 vaccine (dated by TCRdb to about 2021). Describing the broader study: A total of about 250 trial participants underwent TCR sequencing, of whom 207 had received two doses of AZD1222 and around 26 had received two doses of the MenACWY control vaccine. Trial participants were enrolled by age into 18-55, 56-69 and 70-plus year subgroups, with roughly 150, 30 and 60 TCR-sequenced participants respectively.

This specimen's time point label, interpreted: about 28 days (+/-7) after the second vaccine dose. This sample's treatment or condition label indicates: meningococcal conjugate vaccine given as trial control. Vaccinee samples were obtained from the UK trials COV001 and COV002, which included a single-blind randomized controlled phase 2/3 trial of AZD1222 (ChAdOx1 nCoV-19) in healthy adults. For TCRbeta chain sequencing, PBMC samples from trial participants were taken at day 0 and at day 28 after the second dose. The CDR3 runs 15 residues from the cysteine to the phenylalanine. The read is trimmed to its CDR3 DNA, 45 bases read in frame from base 1. Trimming costs V 1 base and J 0 bases, and their ends lie 7 bases apart. The germline V gene (reference sequence) provides CDR1 LGHDT and CDR2 YNNKEL. Overall study outcomes, separate from this receptor: Because no day 14 peak-response samples were available, the repertoires could be characterized only after the peak T cell response. In the small 56-69-year group, the increase in depth fell short of significance, most likely because of low power. A significant rise in spike-specific TCR breadth and depth was observed after two AZD1222 doses relative to day 0 and relative to MenACWY recipients. Reportedly, almost half of the unique spike-specific TCRs recognized epitopes lying outside the regions that are mutated in the B.1.351 and B.1.1.7 variants. Only five to seven AZD1222 recipients were SARS-CoV-2 seropositive at baseline, limiting conclusions about previously exposed vaccinees. Vaccine-associated CD4 TCRs spanned the whole spike protein, with dominant responses in regions 160-218 and 743-854. Participants were mostly white British and included more females than males, and it was suggested by the authors that clonal diversity may have been underestimated.

With respect to this clone: Its cognate antigen has yet to be identified. Base qualities were left out, and no much larger clone turns up one base away.

The CDR3 regions of human TCRbeta chains were analyzed by immunosequencing. Per the authors' processing: TCRs in the repertoires were compared against a reference library of SARS-CoV-2-specific TCRs that had been generated with the MIRA antigen-specificity platform. Breadth meant the fraction of unique TCRs that were SARS-CoV-2-associated, whereas depth meant the fraction of total T cells that were SARS-CoV-2-associated. Using the MIRA data, every spike-specific TCR was mapped to the spike region that the TCR reacted to and assigned to either a CD4 or a CD8 class. Log10-transformed breadth and depth values were compared by one-way ANOVA with Sidak's multiple comparisons tests. This immuneACCESS table, as held by TCRdb, lists in-frame sequences with V and J called but not all clones. Of the missing ones, under half trace to an unresolved V gene in checked studies; the others have no known cause. V, J and clone size derive from that table, while D and trimming were established from the DNA sequence. Present in this sample are approximately 140,000 clones, about 90% of which were seen just once. The ten largest make up around 7.6% of the sample.

The source was peripheral blood, collected 28 days after the second dose of the MenACWY control vaccine. The receptor comes from an adult who received the MenACWY meningococcal vaccine as a control. In this chain, TRBV3-1 (or the pseudogene TRBV3-2) is recombined with TRBJ2-1, with the D gene not clear enough to name. The nucleotides are TGTGCCAGCAGCCAAGGAGGAAACTCCTACAATGAGCAGTTCTTC. Translated, it reads CASSQGGNSYNEQFF.